These T cell receptor beta chains were read from a single sample in a study of monozygotic twins with cystic fibrosis. Sequencing used immunoSEQ multiplex PCR; TCRdb keeps in-frame clones, though not all of them. Among 15,000 to 20,000 clones listed, 91% were seen once. Source material: blood. Receptors were obtained from a girl aged 2-10 years with cystic fibrosis. Both conserved end residues are part of each CDR3. D genes are given only for firm matches. A clone size is listed for some rows: how often the clone was seen (once, few, many), or a class if it is expanded.

v_call	j_call	d_call	cdr3_length	clone_size	cdr3_aa	cdr3_nt
TRBV19	TRBJ2-1	TRBD1	15	.	CASSGGTGESPEQFF	TGTGCCAGTAGTGGAGGGACAGGGGAGTCCCCTGAGCAGTTCTTC
TRBV6-5	TRBJ1-5	.	14	.	CASSYRGSNQPQHF	TGTGCCAGCAGTTACAGGGGCAGCAATCAGCCCCAGCATTTT
TRBV28	TRBJ2-5	TRBD1	18	.	CASSLGDRDPSAQETQYF	TGTGCCAGCAGTTTGGGGGACAGGGACCCGTCGGCCCAAGAGACCCAGTACTTC
TRBV7-9	TRBJ2-1	.	16	.	CASSTGTEQHYNEQFF	TGTGCCAGCAGCACAGGGACCGAACAACACTACAATGAGCAGTTCTTC
TRBV4-1	TRBJ2-6	.	20	.	CASSQVKTGRTFGGANVLTF	TGCGCCAGCAGCCAGGTTAAGACAGGGAGGACCTTTGGTGGGGCCAACGTCCTGACTTTC
TRBV11-2	TRBJ1-1	.	13	once	CASSLDRGTEAFF	TGTGCCAGCAGCTTAGATAGGGGGACTGAAGCTTTCTTT
TRBV10-3	TRBJ1-1	TRBD1	14	.	CAISGQLGGSEAFF	TGTGCCATCAGTGGACAATTAGGGGGCTCCGAAGCTTTCTTT
TRBV6-6	TRBJ2-2	.	15	.	CATISPQTNTGELFF	TGTGCCACCATCTCCCCCCAAACGAACACCGGGGAGCTGTTTTTT
TRBV2	TRBJ2-7	.	12	.	CASRAYWDEQYF	TGTGCCAGCAGGGCTTACTGGGACGAGCAGTACTTC
TRBV27	TRBJ2-7	TRBD1	14	.	CASSRGTGGHEQYF	TGTGCCAGCAGTCGGGGGACAGGAGGTCACGAGCAGTACTTC
TRBV27	TRBJ1-2	.	16	.	CASNSPDARQEFGYTF	TGTGCCAGCAATTCCCCAGACGCGAGACAGGAATTTGGCTACACCTTC
TRBV5-5	TRBJ1-1	TRBD1	14	.	CASSLDRGGFRAFF	TGTGCCAGCAGCCTAGACAGGGGAGGTTTTCGAGCTTTCTTT
TRBV5-1	TRBJ2-7	TRBD2	17	.	CASSTWTSGTPSYEQYF	TGCGCCAGCAGCACCTGGACTAGCGGGACTCCCTCCTACGAGCAGTACTTC
TRBV27	TRBJ1-2	.	12	.	CASSGILGGYTF	TGTGCCAGCAGTGGAATTTTGGGAGGCTACACCTTC
TRBV9	TRBJ1-4	TRBD1	17	.	CASSHPRGQGDKEKLFF	TGTGCCAGCAGCCACCCCCGCGGGCAGGGGGACAAGGAAAAACTGTTTTTT
TRBV6-6	TRBJ2-5	.	14	.	CASSYSGGQETQYF	TGTGCCAGCAGTTACTCAGGGGGGCAGGAGACCCAGTACTTC
TRBV5-8	TRBJ1-1	.	13	.	CASSFGINTEAFF	TGTGCCAGCAGCTTCGGAATAAACACTGAAGCTTTCTTT
TRBV5-1	TRBJ1-2	TRBD1	15	.	CASSPGTGSRSGYTF	TGCGCCAGCAGCCCCGGGACAGGGAGTAGAAGTGGCTACACCTTC
TRBV19	TRBJ1-5	.	14	.	CASSIIQGNQPQHF	TGTGCCAGTAGTATAATCCAGGGCAATCAGCCCCAGCATTTT
TRBV5-1	TRBJ2-7	.	16	.	CASSLSDREADYEQYF	TGCGCCAGCAGCTTGTCTGACAGGGAGGCAGACTACGAGCAGTACTTC
TRBV18	TRBJ2-1	.	16	.	CASSPLEGYSYNEQFF	TGTGCCAGCTCACCCCTCGAGGGGTACTCCTACAATGAGCAGTTCTTC
TRBV6-6	TRBJ2-5	.	12	.	CASSYSPETQYF	TGTGCCAGCAGTTACTCCCCAGAGACCCAGTACTTC
TRBV7-8	TRBJ2-3	TRBD2	16	.	CASSSTSGSGADTQYF	TGTGCCAGCAGCTCGACTAGCGGGAGTGGGGCAGATACGCAGTATTTT
TRBV5-6	TRBJ2-5	TRBD2	17	.	CASSLTGLAGVGETQYF	TGTGCCAGCAGCCTTACCGGACTAGCGGGAGTGGGTGAGACCCAGTACTTC